What follows describes a single T cell receptor beta chain. These data belong to a study of blood T cell repertoires in COVID-19. Across the whole study: Samples of COVID-19 (acute and convalescent) were obtained from the United States, Italy and Spain. Nucleic acid was either cDNA or gDNA, and it came from T cells, B-cell-depleted T cells, or PBMCs.

The authors' processing: Reference gene primer amplification in the assay estimated nucleated cell counts. The table came from immunoSEQ multiplex PCR; TCRdb's copy has only in-frame clones and leaves some out. Clone size and the V and J calls come from that table; the DNA yielded D and trimming. The repertoire holds under 300,000 clones, about four fifths seen once, with approximately 1.4% in the top ten. The specimen was peripheral blood. The clonotype comes from a woman aged 40 to 50 who had recovered from COVID-19.

CDR3 DNA sequence: TGTGCCAGCAGTTACCAGGTTGTTGGGCAGCCCCAGCATTTT. Its protein product is CASSYQVVGQPQHF. This sequence joins TRBV2 and TRBJ1-5, with unresolved D. This CDR3 spans 14 amino acids. Germline lookup yields CDR1 SNHLY and CDR2 FYNNEI. V shed 5 bases and J shed 7 bases, with 15 bases lying between them.